This T cell receptor beta chain emerged from a study of control samples from healthy donors and cancer patients (dated by TCRdb to between 2020 and 2021). V is cut by 5 bases and J by 1 base, and the space between the germline ends is 9 bases. Reading the germline V gene (reference sequence) gives CDR1 SEHNR and CDR2 FQNEAQ. From the cysteine up to the phenylalanine, the CDR3 has a length of 14 residues. Kept here is only the CDR3 DNA, which spans 42 bases and is read in frame from base 1. Preparation of the library involved the immunoSEQ multiplex PCR assay. Imported from immuneACCESS, the table was reduced by TCRdb to in-frame sequences with V and J called. These copies leave out some clones; in studies compared against another copy, an unresolved V gene accounts for under half, and the cause of the remainder is not known. This sample holds more than 85,000 clones; 92% were observed only once. The leading ten clones occupy about 2.5% of the sample.

With respect to this clone: This clone's antigen is unknown. Base qualities are not recorded, but no much larger clone differs from it by a single base.

The TCR was taken from a woman aged 18-29 years in good health. Sequenced: blood. The rearrangement combines TRBV7-9 with TRBJ1-5; TRBD1 is perhaps the D gene, given 6 matching bases. The nucleotides read TGTGCCAGCAGCCTTACAGGGAGCAATCAGCCCCAGCATTTT. Its amino acids are CASSLTGSNQPQHF.